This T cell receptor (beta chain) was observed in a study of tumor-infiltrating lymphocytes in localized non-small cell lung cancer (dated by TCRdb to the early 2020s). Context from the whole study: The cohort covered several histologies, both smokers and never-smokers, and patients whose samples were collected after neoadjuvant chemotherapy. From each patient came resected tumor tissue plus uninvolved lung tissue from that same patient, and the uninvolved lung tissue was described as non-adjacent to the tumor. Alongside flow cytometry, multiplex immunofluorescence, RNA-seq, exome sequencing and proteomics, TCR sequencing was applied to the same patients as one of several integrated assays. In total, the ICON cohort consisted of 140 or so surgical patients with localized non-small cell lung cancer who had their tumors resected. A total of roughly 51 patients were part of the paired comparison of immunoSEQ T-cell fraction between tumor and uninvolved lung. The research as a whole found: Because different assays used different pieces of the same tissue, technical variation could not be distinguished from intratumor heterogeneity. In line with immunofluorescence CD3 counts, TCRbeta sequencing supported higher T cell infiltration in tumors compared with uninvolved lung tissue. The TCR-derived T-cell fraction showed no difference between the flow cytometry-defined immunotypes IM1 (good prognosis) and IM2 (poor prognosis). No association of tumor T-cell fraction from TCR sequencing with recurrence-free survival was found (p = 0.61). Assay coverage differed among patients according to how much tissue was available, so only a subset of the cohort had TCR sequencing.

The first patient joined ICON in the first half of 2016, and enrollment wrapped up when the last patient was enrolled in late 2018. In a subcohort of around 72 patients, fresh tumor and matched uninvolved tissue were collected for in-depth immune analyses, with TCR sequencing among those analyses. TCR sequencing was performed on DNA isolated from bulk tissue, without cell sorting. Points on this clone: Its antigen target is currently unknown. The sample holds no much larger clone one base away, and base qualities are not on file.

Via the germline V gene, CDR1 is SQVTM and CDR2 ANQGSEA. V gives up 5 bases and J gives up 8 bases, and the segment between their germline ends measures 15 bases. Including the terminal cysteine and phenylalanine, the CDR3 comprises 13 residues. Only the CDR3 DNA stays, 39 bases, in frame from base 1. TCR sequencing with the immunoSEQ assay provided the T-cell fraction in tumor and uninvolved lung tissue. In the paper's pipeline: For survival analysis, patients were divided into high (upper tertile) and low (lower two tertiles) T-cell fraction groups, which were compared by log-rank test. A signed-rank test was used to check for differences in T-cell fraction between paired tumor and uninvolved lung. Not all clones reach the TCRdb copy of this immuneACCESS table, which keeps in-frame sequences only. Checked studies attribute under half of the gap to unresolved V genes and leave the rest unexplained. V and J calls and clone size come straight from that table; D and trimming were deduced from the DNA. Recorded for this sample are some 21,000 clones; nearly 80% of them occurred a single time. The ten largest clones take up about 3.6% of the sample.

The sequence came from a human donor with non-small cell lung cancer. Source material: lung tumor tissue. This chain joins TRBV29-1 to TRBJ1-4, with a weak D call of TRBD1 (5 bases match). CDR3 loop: CSVRGGEGEKLFF. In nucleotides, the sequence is TGCAGCGTTCGGGGAGGGGAAGGGGAAAAACTGTTTTTT. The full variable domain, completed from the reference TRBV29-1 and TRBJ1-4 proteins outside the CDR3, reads SAVISQKPSRDICQRGTSLTIQCQVDSQVTMMFWYRQQPGQSLTLIATANQGSEATYESGFVIDKFPISRPNLTFSTLTVSNMSPEDSSIYLCSVRGGEGEKLFFGSGTQLSVL.